The 19 T cell receptor beta chains below all came from one sample that was sequenced in a study of cytomegalovirus exposure and HLA in healthy donors. Primers: 60 Vbeta forward and 13 Jbeta reverse. Libraries were prepared by immunoSEQ multiplex PCR; TCRdb keeps only in-frame clonotypes and omits some of them. The profile shows 110,000 to 150,000 clones, 65% to 80% of them singletons. The sample taken for sequencing was PBMCs. The receptor set was obtained from a woman aged 25 to 45 in good health and CMV-seronegative.

The genes are TRBV20-1 and TRBJ2-3; D perhaps matches TRBD1 (5 bases). The CDR3 extends over 11 amino acids. V gave up 7 bases and J gave up 4 bases, with 9 bases separating them. The V gene's germline CDR1 is DFQATT and CDR2 SNEGSKA (reference sequence). Here the CDR3 reads CSVFRADTQYF. The CDR3 nucleotides read TGCAGTGTTTTCAGGGCAGATACGCAGTATTTT.

This sequence joins TRBV5-1 and TRBJ2-3, with D uncertain. CDR1 and CDR2 (germline): SGHRS, YFSETQ. Trimming cost V 5 bases and J 6 bases, with 16 bases left between them. This CDR3 has 14 amino acids. The chain's CDR3 is CASRLDGGMDTQYF. In DNA form, the CDR3 reads TGCGCCAGCAGGCTAGACGGTGGTATGGATACGCAGTATTTT.

The chain links TRBV29-1 to TRBJ1-1; 9 bases agree with TRBD1. Trimming at V came to 3 bases and at J to 7 bases, leaving 6 bases not matched to a gene. Per the germline V gene, CDR1 is SQVTM and CDR2 is ANQGSEA. The CDR3 runs 13 residues. The CDR3 sequence: CSVEPQGAVEAFF. The CDR3 DNA sequence: TGCAGCGTTGAGCCACAGGGGGCGGTTGAAGCTTTCTTT.

The sample holds one count of this clone. V and J are TRBV2 and TRBJ1-4; 9 positions agree with TRBD1. V dropped 8 bases and J dropped 6; count of bases not matched to a gene: 10. Germline lookup yields CDR1 SNHLY and CDR2 FYNNEI. This CDR3 spans 15 amino acids. The CDR3 nucleotides read TGTGCCAGCTTTTCAAGGACAGGGGTTGATGAAAAACTGTTTTTT. This gives the protein CASFSRTGVDEKLFF. Filled out from reference TRBV2 and TRBJ1-4, the complete variable domain reads EPEVTQTPSHQVTQMGQEVILRCVPISNHLYFYWYRQILGQKVEFLVSFYNNEISEKSEIFDDQFSVERPDGSNFTLKIRSTKLEDSAMYFCASFSRTGVDEKLFFGSGTQLSVL.

This chain uses TRBV19 with TRBJ2-2; 8 nucleotides match TRBD1. Per the germline V gene, CDR1 is LNHDA and CDR2 is SQIVND (reference sequence). CDR3 length: 14 residues. The V gene end was trimmed by 5 bases and the J gene end by 6 bases; junction bases not matched to a gene: 5. Here the CDR3 reads CASSGQGGAGELFF. The CDR3 nucleotides read TGTGCCAGTAGTGGACAGGGAGGCGCCGGGGAGCTGTTTTTT.

V gene TRBV10-1 combines with J gene TRBJ2-1; 11 bases agree with TRBD1. The V and J ends lost 3 bases and 6 bases, in that order; junction bases with no gene match: 4. This CDR3 is built from 15 residues. Germline V gives CDR1 WNHNN, CDR2 SYGVQD (reference sequence). The CDR3 is CASSELGTGGNEQFF. Written as DNA, the CDR3 is TGCGCCAGCAGTGAATTAGGGACAGGGGGCAATGAGCAGTTCTTC.

The V call is TRBV29-1, the J call TRBJ2-2; 7 bases match TRBD1. V lost 4 bases and J lost 1; bases outside the gene matches: 3. CDR3 length: 14 residues. From germline, CDR1 is SQVTM and CDR2 ANQGSEA. CDR3 amino acids: CSVVGQLNTGELFF. The CDR3 nucleotides are TGCAGCGTTGTGGGACAGCTGAACACCGGGGAGCTGTTTTTT.

The chain carries TRBV2 and TRBJ2-7; possible D gene TRBD1, 6 bases. Germline CDR1 and CDR2: SNHLY and FYNNEI. V was cut by 8 bases and J by 6 bases, with 23 bases left in between. The CDR3 has 15 amino acids. In DNA form, the CDR3 reads TGTGCCAGCTATCCAACCGTGAGAACAGGGCCCGAGCAGTACTTC. Amino acid sequence: CASYPTVRTGPEQYF.

The V and J genes are TRBV9 and TRBJ2-5; D is ambiguous. The J call may be wrong; the DNA end is better matched by TRBJ2-7. CDR3 length: 13 residues. Germline V gene lookup returns CDR1 SGDLS and CDR2 YYNGEE. The CDR3 reads CASSVGSLYEQYF. Written as DNA, the CDR3 is TGTGCCAGCAGCGTAGGGAGCTTGTACGAGCAGTACTTC.

This clone was detected once. V gene TRBV4-2 combines with J gene TRBJ2-7, with D possibly matching TRBD1 (5 bases). The germline V gene encodes CDR1 LGHNA and CDR2 YNFKEQ. The V end lost 0 bases, the J end lost 4 bases, and 13 bases lay between the germline ends. This CDR3 spans 15 amino acids. CDR3 amino acids: CASSQDLQGTYEQYF. Here the CDR3 DNA reads TGTGCCAGCAGCCAAGATCTCCAGGGTACTTACGAGCAGTACTTC.

This clone was counted once. The chain employs TRBV7-3 and TRBJ2-3; D is uncertain. The CDR3 is made up of 13 amino acids. Germline V gene lookup returns CDR1 SGHTA and CDR2 FQGTGA. Trimming took 5 bases from V and 4 from J, leaving 10 bases between them. In DNA, the CDR3 is TGTGCCAGCAGCGGAAGACACCCAGATACGCAGTATTTT. Its translation is CASSGRHPDTQYF.

The V gene is TRBV7-9, the J gene TRBJ1-1, with D possibly TRBD1 on 5 matching bases. Deletions cut 8 bases from V and 5 bases from J, with 15 bases between. The CDR3 totals 13 residues. The germline V gene encodes CDR1 SEHNR and CDR2 FQNEAQ (reference sequence). The DNA of the CDR3 is TGTGCCAGCCGAAGTACAGGTGAAACTGAAGCTTTCTTT. Translating it yields CASRSTGETEAFF. The whole variable domain, remainder taken from reference TRBV7-9 and TRBJ1-1, is DTGVSQNPRHKITKRGQNVTFRCDPISEHNRLYWYRQTLGQGPEFLTYFQNEAQLEKSRLLSDRFSAERPKGSFSTLEIQRTEQGDSAMYLCASRSTGETEAFFGQGTRLTVV.

The chain uses TRBV4-2 and TRBJ1-3; TRBD1 might be the D (5 bases). V lost 5 bases to trimming and J lost 0 bases, with 20 bases between them. The germline CDR1 and CDR2 sequences are LGHNA and YNFKEQ. CDR3 length: 18 amino acids. The CDR3 protein is CASSYQGTGGTSGNTIYF. The CDR3 region has the DNA TGTGCCAGCAGCTATCAAGGGACGGGAGGGACCTCTGGAAACACCATATATTTT.

The rearrangement joins TRBV5-1 to TRBJ2-3, with 8 bases aligning to TRBD2. This CDR3 contains 16 residues. V gave up 0 bases and J gave up 1 base; unmatched junction bases: 4. Looked up from germline, CDR1 is SGHRS and CDR2 is YFSETQ. The CDR3 DNA reads TGCGCCAGCAGCTTGGCGCGGGAGGCTGGCACAGATACGCAGTATTTT. It specifies CASSLAREAGTDTQYF.

The sample holds a few counts of this clone. The rearrangement uses TRBV9 and TRBJ2-7, with 8 bases fitting TRBD2. V lost 0 bases, J lost 2 bases, and 13 bases stayed unmatched. The CDR3 loop spans 18 amino acids. CDR1 is SGDLS, CDR2 YYNGEE, per germline. The DNA for the CDR3 is TGTGCCAGCAGCGTAGGGGCCGGGGGACTAGTTCGTGCCTACGAGCAGTACTTC. Amino acid sequence: CASSVGAGGLVRAYEQYF.

This chain joins TRBV27 and TRBJ2-3; perhaps TRBD1 as D (5 bases). The CDR3 is 17 residues long. The ends were cut back, 2 bases at V and 0 bases at J, with 15 bases in the middle. Germline CDR1 is MNHEY and CDR2 is SMNVEV (reference sequence). CDR3 region: CASSLALQGTSTDTQYF. In DNA form, the CDR3 reads TGTGCCAGCAGTTTAGCGCTGCAGGGAACAAGCACAGATACGCAGTATTTT.

This clone was found a few times. The chain recombines TRBV29-1 with TRBJ1-1; 11 bases line up with TRBD1. Trimming at V came to 6 bases and at J to 4 bases, leaving 1 base not matched to a gene. The CDR3 runs 12 residues. Germline CDR1 reads SQVTM; CDR2 reads ANQGSEA. The CDR3 here is CSVGTGGTEAFF. CDR3 sequence (DNA): TGCAGCGTAGGGACAGGGGGCACTGAAGCTTTCTTT.

This clone was detected a few times. Other DNA sequences of this sample code for an identical CDR3. This sequence joins TRBV2 and TRBJ2-3; no clear D. The ends were cut back, 6 bases at V and 0 bases at J, with 4 bases in the middle. Germline V gene sequence: CDR1 SNHLY, CDR2 FYNNEI. The length of the CDR3 is 12 residues. The CDR3 loop is CASSYSTDTQYF. DNA of the CDR3: TGTGCCAGCAGCTACAGCACAGATACGCAGTATTTT.

The chain employs TRBV19 and TRBJ2-3; 8 positions agree with TRBD2. This CDR3 region has 15 residues. V was pared by 3 bases and J by 5 bases, with 7 bases of the junction left unmatched. Looked up from germline, CDR1 is LNHDA and CDR2 is SQIVND (reference sequence). The CDR3: CASSMPGRAIDTQYF. The CDR3, as DNA: TGTGCCAGTAGTATGCCCGGGAGGGCCATAGATACGCAGTATTTT.